This entry lists 31 T cell receptor beta chains sequenced from one sample in a study of human T cells and chemical hapten exposure. Documented time point: pre-sensitization, week 0. This sample's treatment: therapeutic diphenylcyclopropenone sensitization with weekly scalp DPC. TCRdb reprocessed the RACE reads with MiXCR, giving one entry per CDR3 protein. This repertoire shows about 98,000 distinct CDR3 sequences, under 14% found once; its top ten account for around 3.1%. The sample consisted of whole blood, taken in connection with sensitization to the hapten diphenylcyclopropenone (DPC). The receptors were sampled from a woman aged 60-75 years with alopecia areata. Some clones in this sample may be carry-over from other donors' samples.

The chain is built from TRBV7-3 and TRBJ2-7, with TRBD1 matching over 11 bases. CDR3 length equals 15 residues. Germline V CDR1 and CDR2: SGHTA, FQGTGA. V dropped 2 bases and J dropped 0; count of bases not matched to a gene: 0. CDR3 in DNA: TGTGCCAGCAGCTTAGGGACAGGGGGCTCCTACGAGCAGTACTTC. Its translation is CASSLGTGGSYEQYF. The variable domain in full, completed from reference TRBV7-3 and TRBJ2-7, reads GAGVSQTPSNKVTEKGKYVELRCDPISGHTALYWYRQSLGQGPEFLIYFQGTGAADDSGLPNDRFFAVRPEGSVSTLKIQRTERGDSAVYLCASSLGTGGSYEQYFGPGTRLTVT.

This clonotype was seen many times. The rearrangement uses TRBV27 and TRBJ2-5; possible D gene TRBD1, 5 bases. This CDR3 has 16 residues. Germline CDR1 MNHEY, CDR2 SMNVEV (reference sequence). Trimming took 6 bases from V and 1 from J, leaving 18 bases between them. The CDR3 DNA reads as TGTGCCAGCAGCCCCAACGCAGGGTCGGTCCAAGAGACCCAGTACTTC. It codes for CASSPNAGSVQETQYF.

This clonotype has only a few counts. This chain uses TRBV20-1 with TRBJ2-4; 7 nucleotides line up with TRBD1. CDR1 is DFQATT, CDR2 SNEGSKA, per germline (reference sequence). This CDR3 comprises 18 residues. Trimming removed 4 bases from V and 6 bases from J; junction bases left unmatched: 21. CDR3 sequence (DNA): TGCAGTGCTACCCAGGTCCATCGGGGACAGCAAAAAAGAAACATTCAGTACTTC. This codes for CSATQVHRGQQKRNIQYF.

This clonotype was counted a few times. The rearrangement links TRBV7-2 to TRBJ1-1; D is unclear. V lost 6 bases and J 0 bases, leaving 8 bases between the germline ends. Germline V gene lookup returns CDR1 SGHTA and CDR2 FQGNSA. The CDR3 sequence is 13 residues long. CDR3 in DNA: TGTGCCAGCAGTCCGGGGATGAACACTGAAGCTTTCTTT. This sequence encodes CASSPGMNTEAFF.

V gene TRBV7-2 combines with J gene TRBJ2-7; possibly TRBD2 for D (5 bases). Trimming shortened V by 1 base and J by 2 bases, and 6 bases separated the two germline ends. This CDR3 is built from 13 residues. Germline loops: CDR1 SGHTA, CDR2 FQGNSA. The CDR3 sequence is CASSLGETYEQYF. CDR3 sequence (DNA): TGTGCCAGCAGCTTAGGGGAGACCTACGAGCAGTACTTC.

At least ten counts were recorded for this clonotype. This chain joins TRBV20-1 and TRBJ2-7, with D possibly TRBD1 on 5 matching bases. The CDR3 is 15 amino acids. Germline V CDR1 and CDR2: DFQATT, SNEGSKA (reference sequence). V shed 2 bases and J shed 1 base, with 15 bases lying between them. This CDR3 reads CSARSPTAISYEQYF. The CDR3 DNA reads TGCAGTGCTAGATCTCCGACAGCGATATCCTACGAGCAGTACTTC.

This chain connects TRBV5-4 to TRBJ2-1; 7 positions agree with TRBD1. Germline V CDR1 and CDR2: SGHNT, YYREEE (reference sequence). The CDR3 sequence is 15 residues long. With V trimmed by 2 bases and J by 7 bases, 9 bases remained unmatched. This CDR3 reads CASSFNRGWGNEQFF. Here the CDR3 DNA reads TGTGCCAGCAGCTTTAACAGGGGTTGGGGGAATGAGCAGTTCTTC.

There are many counts of this clonotype. The chain combines TRBV18 with TRBJ1-5; D is ambiguous. The CDR3 is 13 amino acids. V dropped 5 bases and J dropped 5 bases, with 10 bases sitting between them. The germline V gene has CDR1 KGHSH and CDR2 LQKENI. The CDR3 loop is CASSKFYYQPQHF. DNA for the CDR3: TGTGCCAGCTCAAAATTTTACTATCAGCCCCAGCATTTT. The whole variable domain, filled in from reference TRBV18 and TRBJ1-5, reads NAGVMQNPRHLVRRRGQEARLRCSPMKGHSHVYWYRQLPEEGLKFMVYLQKENIIDESGMPKERFSAEFPKEGPSILRIQQVVRGDSAAYFCASSKFYYQPQHFGDGTRLSIL.

This sequence joins TRBV20-1 and TRBJ2-1; 10 positions agree with TRBD2. The CDR3 sequence is 12 residues long. Germline loops: CDR1 DFQATT, CDR2 SNEGSKA (reference sequence). The CDR3 sequence: CRTLAGVNEQFF. CDR3 sequence (DNA): TGCCGGACCCTAGCGGGGGTCAATGAGCAGTTCTTC.

There are many counts of this clonotype. The chain recombines TRBV6-2 or TRBV6-3 with TRBJ2-7; TRBD1 matches at 10 bases. CDR3 length: 18 amino acids. The V segment lost 2 bases and the J segment 2 bases; nucleotides outside the gene matches: 12. CDR1 and CDR2 (germline): MNHEY, SVGEGT. The CDR3 DNA reads as TGTGCCAGCAGTTACGGACAGGGGGGATCCCTCTCCGCCTACGAGCAGTACTTC. Its protein is CASSYGQGGSLSAYEQYF.

This clonotype was counted at least ten times. The CDR3 sequence: CASSLDRVDTGELFF. DNA for the CDR3: TGTGCCAGCAGCTTAGACAGGGTTGACACCGGGGAGCTGTTTTTT. The V call is TRBV7-9, the J call TRBJ2-2; tentative D call: TRBD1 (6 bases). The V end was cut by 1 base, the J end by 3 bases, with 9 bases between. The CDR3 runs 15 residues. Germline V gene sequence: CDR1 SEHNR, CDR2 FQNEAQ (reference sequence).

This clonotype turned up a few times. V is TRBV12-3 or TRBV12-4 and J is TRBJ2-2; D is ambiguous. The CDR3 sequence is 14 residues long. V dropped 5 bases and J dropped 3 bases, with 10 bases sitting between them. The CDR3 nucleotides read TGTGCCAGCAGTCTTCCAATAGACACCGGGGAGCTGTTTTTT. Translation: CASSLPIDTGELFF.

This clonotype was recorded at least ten times. This chain links TRBV10-3 with TRBJ1-2; no reliable D call. Germline values: CDR1 ENHRY, CDR2 SYGVKD. Trimming took 7 bases from V and 6 from J, leaving 15 bases between them. This CDR3 has 13 amino acids. The CDR3 loop is CAITRQPGDGYTF. The CDR3 coding sequence is TGTGCCATCACTCGCCAACCGGGTGATGGCTACACCTTC.

This clonotype showed up just a few times. The chain carries TRBV18 and TRBJ2-2; possibly TRBD1 for D (5 bases). The germline gives CDR1 KGHSH, CDR2 LQKENI. The V and J ends lost 3 bases and 6 bases respectively, with 17 bases between them. This CDR3 has 16 amino acids. The CDR3 sequence: CASSPPSLQGAGELFF. CDR3 sequence (DNA): TGTGCCAGCTCACCCCCCTCGTTGCAGGGCGCCGGGGAGCTGTTTTTT.

V usage is TRBV19 and J usage is TRBJ1-5; D not resolved. Trimming removed 6 bases at V and 0 bases at J, with 12 bases between. The CDR3 has 15 residues. In germline, CDR1 is LNHDA, CDR2 SQIVND (reference sequence). This CDR3 reads CASRPDLVSNQPQHF. As DNA, the CDR3 is TGTGCCAGTAGGCCAGACCTAGTTAGCAATCAGCCCCAGCATTTT.

This clonotype has a handful of counts. The chain couples TRBV5-4 to TRBJ2-1; D not resolved. The CDR3 totals 13 residues. Trimming removed 4 bases from V and 5 bases from J, with 10 bases in between. Germline values: CDR1 SGHNT, CDR2 YYREEE (reference sequence). The CDR3 sequence: CASSPKRDNEQFF. The DNA of the CDR3 is TGTGCCAGCAGCCCTAAAAGAGACAATGAGCAGTTCTTC.

This clonotype showed up many times. This chain links TRBV18 with TRBJ1-5; D might be TRBD1 (5 bases). The CDR3 totals 16 residues. The germline CDR1 and CDR2 sequences are KGHSH and LQKENI. Trimming pared 2 bases from V and 1 base from J, leaving 12 bases between. Here the CDR3 DNA reads TGTGCCAGCTCACCAGGGCAGGGCTTAAGCAATCAGCCCCAGCATTTT. Translation: CASSPGQGLSNQPQHF.

As to this clonotype: The junction departs from germline at one end; a sequencing error may be responsible. The CDR3, as DNA: TGTGCCATCTGTGAGTCCGGGGAACGGCAGCCCCAGCATTTT. Amino acid sequence: CAICESGERQPQHF. The V call is TRBV10-3, the J call TRBJ1-5; D uncertain. CDR3 size: 14 residues. The germline V gene has CDR1 ENHRY and CDR2 SYGVKD.

This clonotype was picked up a small number of times. This sequence joins TRBV20-1 and TRBJ2-3, with TRBD2 matching over 12 bases. With 5 bases clipped from V and 4 bases from J, the junction kept 13 bases outside the gene matches. The germline gives CDR1 DFQATT, CDR2 SNEGSKA (reference sequence). This CDR3 has 17 residues. The DNA of the CDR3 is TGCAGTGCTCCCTCTAGCGGGGGGGCCGTGAGGCCAGATACGCAGTATTTT. Its protein is CSAPSSGGAVRPDTQYF.

In this sample, this clonotype turned up a few times. This rearrangement joins TRBV30 to TRBJ2-3; no firm D call. V lost 2 bases, J lost 11 bases, and 14 bases lay in between. Germline lookup yields CDR1 GTSNPN and CDR2 SVGIG (reference sequence). The CDR3 is 12 residues long. The CDR3 reads CAWSLTPIRQYF. CDR3 DNA sequence: TGTGCCTGGAGTTTGACACCAATAAGGCAGTATTTT.

This clonotype was found a few times. This chain connects TRBV18 to TRBJ2-2; no firm D call. There are 15 residues in the CDR3. Trimming shortened V by 3 bases and J by 0 bases, and 8 bases separated the two germline ends. Germline assignment: CDR1 KGHSH and CDR2 LQKENI. CDR3 bases: TGTGCCAGCTCACCCTCACCCGCGAACACCGGGGAGCTGTTTTTT. Protein product: CASSPSPANTGELFF.

This chain links TRBV29-1 with TRBJ1-2, with D hard to call. Germline-derived CDR1 and CDR2 are SQVTM and ANQGSEA. Deletions cut 4 bases from V and 1 base from J, with 10 bases between. The CDR3 is 13 amino acids. The CDR3 bases are TGCAGCGTTGGTGGCACGGATAACTATGGCTACACCTTC. Amino acids: CSVGGTDNYGYTF. Variable domain in full (rest from reference TRBV29-1 and TRBJ1-2): SAVISQKPSRDICQRGTSLTIQCQVDSQVTMMFWYRQQPGQSLTLIATANQGSEATYESGFVIDKFPISRPNLTFSTLTVSNMSPEDSSIYLCSVGGTDNYGYTFGSGTRLTVV.

This clonotype was seen many times. The V and J genes are TRBV30 and TRBJ1-5; TRBD1 matches 7 bases. CDR1 is GTSNPN, CDR2 SVGIG, per germline (reference sequence). The CDR3 runs to 15 residues. V was pared by 3 bases and J by 7 bases, with 12 bases of the junction left unmatched. DNA of the CDR3: TGTGCCTGGAGCGCCAAGTGGGACAGTCTACAGCCCCAGCATTTT. It specifies CAWSAKWDSLQPQHF. The full variable domain, its missing parts supplied by reference TRBV30 and TRBJ1-5, is SQTIHQWPATLVQPVGSPLSLECTVEGTSNPNLYWYRQAAGRGLQLLFYSVGIGQISSEVPQNLSASRPQDRQFILSSKKLLLSDSGFYLCAWSAKWDSLQPQHFGDGTRLSIL.

The genes are TRBV7-9 and TRBJ1-2, with D tentatively TRBD1 (6 bases). V lost 10 bases to trimming and J lost 5 bases, with 17 bases between them. The CDR3 extends over 13 amino acids. Germline V CDR1 and CDR2: SEHNR, FQNEAQ (reference sequence). CDR3 sequence reads: CATPGGAEYGYTF. The CDR3 coding sequence is TGTGCCACGCCCGGGGGGGCGGAATATGGCTACACCTTC.

Ten or more counts support this clonotype. This chain uses TRBV7-9 with TRBJ1-1; D uncertain. This CDR3 has 13 amino acids. With 2 bases removed from V and 1 base from J, the gap between germline ends came to 5 bases. CDR1 is SEHNR, CDR2 FQNEAQ, per germline (reference sequence). Here the CDR3 DNA reads TGTGCCAGCAGCTTATACAAGAACACTGAAGCTTTCTTT. Translation: CASSLYKNTEAFF.

This clonotype has a handful of counts. V usage is TRBV5-5 and J usage is TRBJ2-3, with TRBD2 matching 14 bases. The CDR3 spans 16 residues. V lost 4 bases to trimming and J lost 4 bases; unmatched junction nucleotides: 5. Germline V gene lookup returns CDR1 SGHKS and CDR2 YYEKEE (reference sequence). The CDR3 region has the DNA TGTGCCAGCAGCCGGACTAGCGGGGGGCCCGCAGATACGCAGTATTTT. Residues: CASSRTSGGPADTQYF.

The chain joins TRBV11-2 to TRBJ2-5, with TRBD2 matching 7 bases. The germline gives CDR1 SGHAT, CDR2 FQNNGV. V lost 2 bases and J lost 5; bases outside the gene matches: 11. This CDR3 spans 16 amino acids. The CDR3 is CASSLSLAGAAETQYF. For the CDR3, the DNA is TGTGCCAGCAGCTTAAGTTTAGCGGGTGCCGCCGAGACCCAGTACTTC.

This clonotype appeared a few times. The chain recombines TRBV20-1 with TRBJ2-5; D gene uncertain. The CDR3 contains 15 residues. V shed 3 bases and J shed 2 bases, with 16 bases lying between them. Germline V gives CDR1 DFQATT, CDR2 SNEGSKA (reference sequence). The CDR3 here is CSASPGAESQETQYF. The DNA of the CDR3 is TGCAGTGCTAGCCCTGGCGCGGAATCTCAAGAGACCCAGTACTTC.

This clonotype was seen many times. The chain links TRBV7-3 to TRBJ1-1, with D unclear. Germline values: CDR1 SGHTA, CDR2 FQGTGA. Deletions cut 2 bases from V and 1 base from J, with 8 bases between. CDR3 size: 14 residues. This CDR3 is CASSLGSGNTEAFF. The CDR3 DNA reads as TGTGCCAGCAGCTTAGGGAGCGGGAACACTGAAGCTTTCTTT.

The count of this clonotype is one. The J gene is TRBJ2-1, the V gene TRBV11-1; 10 bases are shared with TRBD2. With 2 bases clipped from V and 7 bases from J, the junction kept 8 bases outside the gene matches. CDR1 and CDR2 (germline): SGHAT, FQDESV (reference sequence). The CDR3 consists of 16 residues. For the CDR3, the DNA is TGTGCCAGCAGCTTAATATTGGCTAGCGGGGGTAATGAGCAGTTCTTC. Translation: CASSLILASGGNEQFF.

This clonotype was detected a few times. The V call is TRBV5-1, the J call TRBJ2-2; no reliable D call. V was shortened by 0 bases and J by 7 bases, with 19 bases between the two germline ends. In germline, CDR1 is SGHRS, CDR2 YFSETQ. This CDR3 has 17 residues. As DNA, the CDR3 is TGCGCCAGCAGCTTGGTTAGCACACTACTCCAGCACGGGGAGCTGTTTTTT. Protein sequence: CASSLVSTLLQHGELFF.